This entry concerns a single TCR beta chain. The data stem from a study of blood T cell repertoires in COVID-19. Study context: COVID-19 samples from acute and convalescent phases originated in the United States, Italy and Spain.

The CDR3 loop spans 15 amino acids. The germline gives CDR1 SGHTA, CDR2 FQGTGA. Losses at the gene ends were 4 bases for V and 5 bases for J; bases not matched to a gene: 7. TCRdb's copy holds only in-frame clones and misses some; the assay was immunoSEQ multiplex PCR. The sample lists roughly 190,000 clones; approximately 88% were seen once. This rearrangement joins TRBV7-3 to TRBJ2-7; 11 nucleotides agree with TRBD1. Specimen: PBMCs or T cells enriched from blood (not recorded which). This clonotype originated in a young woman who had recovered from COVID-19. This chain's CDR3 is CASSSTGTGGNEQYF. The CDR3 DNA sequence: TGTGCCAGCAGCTCAACCGGGACAGGGGGTAACGAGCAGTACTTC.